This T cell receptor beta chain was captured by sequencing in a study of OX40 agonist ivuxolimab in advanced cancers. Study-wide background: Ivuxolimab is an agonistic anti-OX40 (CD134) antibody, and patients were treated with it. The diagnoses of dose-escalation patients were hepatocellular carcinoma, melanoma, renal cell or head and neck cancer. Eligibility admitted prior anti-PD-1, anti-PD-L1 or anti-CTLA-4 therapy; around 42% had some.

This clone came up a few times. Its antigen remains unknown. The table came from immunoSEQ multiplex PCR; TCRdb's copy has only in-frame clones and leaves some out. The sample lists approximately 64,000 clones; over 80% were seen once. General observations from the study: Both blood CD4+ and CD8+ T cells showed clonal growth by week 6 at 0.1 to 3.0 mg/kg.

Specimen: CD4+ or CD8+ T cells sorted from blood, collected in a trial of the OX40 agonist ivuxolimab. This sequence was found in an adult with an advanced solid tumor such as melanoma, head and neck, liver or kidney cancer.

The CDR3 DNA reads as TGTGCCAGCAGTCCATCCTCTAGCGGGACCCAAGAGACCCAGTACTTC. It specifies CASSPSSSGTQETQYF. The chain combines TRBV7-8 with TRBJ2-5, with TRBD2 identical over 9 bases. Germline lookup yields CDR1 SGHVS and CDR2 FQNEAQ. The junction had 9 bases not matched to a gene; V was cut back by 6 bases and J by 1 base. The length of the CDR3 is 16 residues.